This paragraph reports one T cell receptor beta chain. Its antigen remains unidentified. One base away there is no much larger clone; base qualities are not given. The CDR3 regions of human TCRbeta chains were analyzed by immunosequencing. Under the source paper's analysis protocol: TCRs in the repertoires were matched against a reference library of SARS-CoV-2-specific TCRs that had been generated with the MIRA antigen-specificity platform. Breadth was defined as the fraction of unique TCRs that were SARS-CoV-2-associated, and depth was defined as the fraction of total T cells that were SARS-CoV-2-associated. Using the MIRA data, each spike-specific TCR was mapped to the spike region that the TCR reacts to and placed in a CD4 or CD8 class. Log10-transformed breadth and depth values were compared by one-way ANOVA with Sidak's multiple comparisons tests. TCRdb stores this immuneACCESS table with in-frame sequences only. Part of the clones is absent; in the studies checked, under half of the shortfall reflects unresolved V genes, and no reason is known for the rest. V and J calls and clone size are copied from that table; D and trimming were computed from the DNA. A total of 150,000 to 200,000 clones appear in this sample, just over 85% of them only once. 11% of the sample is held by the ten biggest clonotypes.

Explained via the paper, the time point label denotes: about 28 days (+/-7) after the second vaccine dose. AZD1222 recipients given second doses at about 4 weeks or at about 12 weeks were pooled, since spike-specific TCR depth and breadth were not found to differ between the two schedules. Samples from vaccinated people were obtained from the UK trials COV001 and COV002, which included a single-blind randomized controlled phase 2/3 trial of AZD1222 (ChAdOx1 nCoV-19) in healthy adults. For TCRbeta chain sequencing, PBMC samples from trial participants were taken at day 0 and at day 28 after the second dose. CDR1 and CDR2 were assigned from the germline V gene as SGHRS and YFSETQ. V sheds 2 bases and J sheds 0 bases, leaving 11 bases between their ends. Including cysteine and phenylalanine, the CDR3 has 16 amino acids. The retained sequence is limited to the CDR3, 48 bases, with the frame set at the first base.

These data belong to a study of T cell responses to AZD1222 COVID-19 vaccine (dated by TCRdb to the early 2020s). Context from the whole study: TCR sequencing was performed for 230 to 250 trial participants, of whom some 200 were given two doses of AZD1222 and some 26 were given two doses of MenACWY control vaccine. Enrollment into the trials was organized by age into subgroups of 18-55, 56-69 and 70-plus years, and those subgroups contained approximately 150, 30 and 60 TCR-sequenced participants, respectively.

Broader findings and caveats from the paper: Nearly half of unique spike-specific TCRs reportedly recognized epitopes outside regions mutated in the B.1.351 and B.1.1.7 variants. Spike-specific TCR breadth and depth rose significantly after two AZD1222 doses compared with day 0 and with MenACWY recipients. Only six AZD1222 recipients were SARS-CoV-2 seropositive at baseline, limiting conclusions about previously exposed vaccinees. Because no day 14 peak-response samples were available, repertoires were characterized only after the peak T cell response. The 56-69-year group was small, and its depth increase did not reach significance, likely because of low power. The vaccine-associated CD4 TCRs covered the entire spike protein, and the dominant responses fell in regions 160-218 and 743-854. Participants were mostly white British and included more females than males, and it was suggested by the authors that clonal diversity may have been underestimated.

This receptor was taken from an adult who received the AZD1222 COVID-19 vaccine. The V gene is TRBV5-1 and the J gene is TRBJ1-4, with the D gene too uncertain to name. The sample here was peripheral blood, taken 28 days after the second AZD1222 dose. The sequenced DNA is TGCGCCAGCAGCTTTTTGGGCCAGACAACTAATGAAAAACTGTTTTTT. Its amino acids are CASSFLGQTTNEKLFF.